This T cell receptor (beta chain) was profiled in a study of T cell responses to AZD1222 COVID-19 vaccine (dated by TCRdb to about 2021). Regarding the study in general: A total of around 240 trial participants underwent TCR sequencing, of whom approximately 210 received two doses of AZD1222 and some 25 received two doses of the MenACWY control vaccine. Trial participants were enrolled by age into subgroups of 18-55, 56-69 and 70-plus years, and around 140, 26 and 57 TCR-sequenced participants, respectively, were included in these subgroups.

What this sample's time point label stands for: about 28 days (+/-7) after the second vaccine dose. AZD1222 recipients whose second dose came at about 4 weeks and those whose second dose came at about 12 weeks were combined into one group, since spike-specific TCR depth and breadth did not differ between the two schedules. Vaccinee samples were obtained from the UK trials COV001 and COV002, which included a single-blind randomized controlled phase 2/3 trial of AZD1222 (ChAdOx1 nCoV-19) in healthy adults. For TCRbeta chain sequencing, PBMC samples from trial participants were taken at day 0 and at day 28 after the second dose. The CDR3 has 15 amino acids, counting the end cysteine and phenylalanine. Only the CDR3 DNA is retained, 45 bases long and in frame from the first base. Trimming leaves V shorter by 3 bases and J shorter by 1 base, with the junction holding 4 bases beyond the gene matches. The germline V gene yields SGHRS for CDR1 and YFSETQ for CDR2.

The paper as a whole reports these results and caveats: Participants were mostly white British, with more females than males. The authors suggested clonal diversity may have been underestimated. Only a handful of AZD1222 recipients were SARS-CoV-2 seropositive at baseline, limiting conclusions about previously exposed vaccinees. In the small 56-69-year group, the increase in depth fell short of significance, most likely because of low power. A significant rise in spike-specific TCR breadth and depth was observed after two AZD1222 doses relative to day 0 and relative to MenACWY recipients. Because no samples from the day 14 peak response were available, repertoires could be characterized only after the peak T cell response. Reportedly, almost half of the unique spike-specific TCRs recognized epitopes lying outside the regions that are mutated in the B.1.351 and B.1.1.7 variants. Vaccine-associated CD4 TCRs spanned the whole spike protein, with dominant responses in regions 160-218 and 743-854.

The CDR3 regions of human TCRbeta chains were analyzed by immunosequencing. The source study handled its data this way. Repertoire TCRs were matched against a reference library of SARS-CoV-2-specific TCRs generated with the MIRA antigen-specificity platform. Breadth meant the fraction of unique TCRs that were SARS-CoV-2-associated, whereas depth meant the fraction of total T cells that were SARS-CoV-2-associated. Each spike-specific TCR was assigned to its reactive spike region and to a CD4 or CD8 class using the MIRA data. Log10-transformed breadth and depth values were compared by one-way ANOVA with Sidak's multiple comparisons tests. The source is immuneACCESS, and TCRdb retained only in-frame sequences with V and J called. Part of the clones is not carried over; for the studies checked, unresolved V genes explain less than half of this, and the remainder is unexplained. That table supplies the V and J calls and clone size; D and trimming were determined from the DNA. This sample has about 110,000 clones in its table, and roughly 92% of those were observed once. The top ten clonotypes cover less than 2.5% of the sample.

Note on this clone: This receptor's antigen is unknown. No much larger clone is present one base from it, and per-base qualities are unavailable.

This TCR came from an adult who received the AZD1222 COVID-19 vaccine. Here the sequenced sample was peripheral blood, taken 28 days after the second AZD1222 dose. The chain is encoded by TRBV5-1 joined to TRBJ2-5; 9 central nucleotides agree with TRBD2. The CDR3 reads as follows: CASSSLAGIQETQYF. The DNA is TGCGCCAGCAGCTCCCTAGCGGGGATCCAAGAGACCCAGTACTTC.